Presented here are 25 T cell receptor beta chains from one specimen sequenced in a study of blood T cell repertoires in COVID-19. Profiling relied on immunoSEQ multiplex PCR, and the TCRdb table lists in-frame clones only, not all of them. The table shows 150,000 to 200,000 clones, with roughly nine tenths occurring only once. The sample taken for sequencing was peripheral blood. All receptors come from a woman aged 60-75 years with COVID-19, enrolled during active disease.

The chain is built from TRBV19 and TRBJ2-7; D is perhaps TRBD1 (5 bases). Germline-derived CDR1 and CDR2 are LNHDA and SQIVND (reference sequence). This CDR3 comprises 11 residues. Trimming took 7 bases from V and 6 from J, leaving 10 bases between them. As DNA, the CDR3 is TGTGCCAGTACCCAAGGGGTCGAGCAGTACTTC. Protein product: CASTQGVEQYF. The full variable domain, completed using reference TRBV19 and TRBJ2-7, is DGGITQSPKYLFRKEGQNVTLSCEQNLNHDAMYWYRQDPGQGLRLIYYSQIVNDFQKGDIAEGYSVSREKKESFPLTVTSAQKNPTAFYLCASTQGVEQYFGPGTRLTVT.

The V gene is TRBV24-1, the J gene TRBJ2-1; D perhaps matches TRBD2 (5 bases). Germline CDR1 KGHDR, CDR2 SFDVKD. Trimming took 1 base from V and 4 from J, leaving 13 bases between them. CDR3 length: 16 residues. CDR3 region: CATSDLSRDPYNEQFF. The CDR3 coding sequence is TGTGCCACCAGTGATTTATCTCGGGATCCTTACAATGAGCAGTTCTTC.

The V gene is TRBV21-1, the J gene TRBJ1-2. TRBV21-1 is an annotated pseudogene. This CDR3 spans 14 amino acids. The CDR3 nucleotides are TGTGCCAGCAGCCCGTCGGGGGGAAACTATGGCTACACCTTC. This encodes CASSPSGGNYGYTF.

The chain joins TRBV4-3 to TRBJ2-2; 10 bases are shared with TRBD1. V dropped 4 bases and J dropped 5; count of bases not matched to a gene: 13. Germline CDR1 reads LGHNA; CDR2 reads YSLEER. The CDR3 covers 18 residues. The CDR3 protein is CASSRDPGQGSLTGELFF. CDR3 bases: TGCGCCAGCAGCCGCGATCCGGGACAGGGGAGTTTAACCGGGGAGCTGTTTTTT.

This clone was counted a single time. The chain uses TRBV4-3 and TRBJ1-1; D perhaps matches TRBD1 (6 bases). V gave up 0 bases and J gave up 4 bases, with 18 bases separating them. The CDR3 covers 17 residues. The germline V gene has CDR1 LGHNA and CDR2 YSLEER. The CDR3 protein is CASSQDQYGGAGTEAFF. CDR3 DNA: TGCGCCAGCAGCCAAGATCAGTACGGGGGGGCTGGCACTGAAGCTTTCTTT.

This chain joins TRBV24-1 and TRBJ2-5, with D unclear. The germline gives CDR1 KGHDR, CDR2 SFDVKD. Trimming took 3 bases from V and 2 from J, leaving 12 bases between them. This CDR3 region has 15 residues. The CDR3: CATSDTMRNQETQYF. The CDR3 coding sequence is TGTGCCACCAGTGATACGATGAGGAATCAAGAGACCCAGTACTTC.

DNA for the CDR3: TGCAGCGTTTCTGATGGCTACAGGGAGCAGTACTTC. Amino acid sequence: CSVSDGYREQYF. The chain is built from TRBV29-1 and TRBJ2-7; perhaps TRBD1 as D (5 bases). The germline V gene encodes CDR1 SQVTM and CDR2 ANQGSEA. The germline V and J ends were trimmed by 5 bases and 7 bases, with 15 bases remaining between them. This CDR3 region has 12 residues.

This clone was counted only a few times. The genes are TRBV18 and TRBJ2-2; 9 nucleotides match TRBD1. This CDR3 is built from 14 residues. Germline V gene data show CDR1 as KGHSH and CDR2 as LQKENI. V gave up 3 bases and J gave up 5 bases; unmatched junction bases: 1. The CDR3 loop is CASSPGQGTGELFF. CDR3 coding DNA: TGTGCCAGCTCACCGGGACAGGGAACCGGGGAGCTGTTTTTT.

This clone came up once. The chain uses TRBV7-3 and TRBJ2-5, with TRBD2 as a possible D gene (5 bases). V lost 5 bases and J 6 bases, leaving 10 bases between the germline ends. CDR3 length: 12 amino acids. The germline gives CDR1 SGHTA, CDR2 FQGTGA. This CDR3 is CASSHPGKTQYF. Here the CDR3 DNA reads TGTGCCAGCAGCCATCCGGGAAAGACCCAGTACTTC.

This chain uses TRBV19 with TRBJ2-7; maybe TRBD1 (5 bases). V was pared by 1 base and J by 0 bases, with 22 bases between. This CDR3 region has 19 residues. CDR1 and CDR2 (germline): LNHDA, SQIVND (reference sequence). In nucleotides, the CDR3 is TGTGCCAGTAGTATAGGAGGCCCAAGGGGCCGTACCAGCTCCTACGAGCAGTACTTC. As protein: CASSIGGPRGRTSSYEQYF.

The J gene is TRBJ1-4, the V gene TRBV7-9; D gene uncertain. There are 14 residues in the CDR3. Per the germline V gene, CDR1 is SEHNR and CDR2 is FQNEAQ (reference sequence). V lost 7 bases and J lost 6, with 15 bases in between. The CDR3 sequence is CASTEIDIYEKLFF. The CDR3 DNA follows: TGTGCCAGCACCGAAATTGACATATATGAAAAACTGTTTTTT. The full variable domain, completed using reference TRBV7-9 and TRBJ1-4, is DTGVSQNPRHKITKRGQNVTFRCDPISEHNRLYWYRQTLGQGPEFLTYFQNEAQLEKSRLLSDRFSAERPKGSFSTLEIQRTEQGDSAMYLCASTEIDIYEKLFFGSGTQLSVL.

This clone was counted a single time. This sequence joins TRBV18 and TRBJ1-4; D call uncertain. Germline V gene data show CDR1 as KGHSH and CDR2 as LQKENI. The CDR3 loop spans 16 amino acids. Trimming cost V 0 bases and J 8 bases, with 16 bases left between them. The CDR3 spells CASSPPMRVREEKLFF. The CDR3 DNA reads TGTGCCAGCTCACCACCAATGAGGGTACGAGAAGAAAAACTGTTTTTT.

The chain carries TRBV6-2 or TRBV6-3 and TRBJ2-1; no clear D. This CDR3 spans 14 amino acids. The germline CDR1 and CDR2 sequences are MNHEY and SVGEGT. V lost 0 bases, J lost 5 bases, and 8 bases lay in between. The CDR3 DNA reads TGTGCCAGCAGTTACTCTCCTACCCACAATGAGCAGTTCTTC. This gives the protein CASSYSPTHNEQFF.

The V call is TRBV18, the J call TRBJ2-1, with 7 bases lining up with TRBD2. V lost 2 bases to trimming and J lost 2 bases; unmatched junction nucleotides: 3. Per the germline V gene, CDR1 is KGHSH and CDR2 is LQKENI. This CDR3 has 15 residues. The CDR3 nucleotides read TGTGCCAGCTCACCAAAGGGAGGGACCTACAATGAGCAGTTCTTC. Its translation: CASSPKGGTYNEQFF.

This clone showed up just a few times. This CDR3 reads CAWSVGGYNSPLHF. The CDR3 bases are TGTGCCTGGTCGGTGGGGGGTTATAATTCACCCCTCCACTTT. V usage is TRBV30 and J usage is TRBJ1-6; D possibly corresponds to TRBD1 (5 bases). The V and J ends lost 5 bases and 4 bases respectively, with 12 bases between them. The CDR3 sequence is 14 residues long. CDR1 is GTSNPN, CDR2 SVGIG, per germline (reference sequence).

J is TRBJ2-5 and V is TRBV10-3, with 7 bases identical to TRBD1. Germline V gene sequence: CDR1 ENHRY, CDR2 SYGVKD. J lost 2 bases, V lost 3 bases, and 12 bases had no gene match. This CDR3 has 17 residues. The CDR3: CAISDLPGTVPQETQYF. CDR3 nucleotides: TGTGCCATCAGTGATCTTCCCGGGACAGTTCCACAAGAGACCCAGTACTTC.

The chain is built from TRBV5-6 and TRBJ2-3; D gene uncertain. CDR3 length equals 14 residues. Germline CDR1 SGHDT, CDR2 YYEEEE. V lost 0 bases and J lost 6, with 11 bases in between. DNA of the CDR3: TGTGCCAGCAGCTTGGACAGATATCAGGATACGCAGTATTTT. Encoded protein: CASSLDRYQDTQYF. Variable domain in full (rest from reference TRBV5-6 and TRBJ2-3): DAGVTQSPTHLIKTRGQQVTLRCSPKSGHDTVSWYQQALGQGPQFIFQYYEEEERQRGNFPDRFSGHQFPNYSSELNVNALLLGDSALYLCASSLDRYQDTQYFGPGTRLTVL.

V and J are TRBV11-3 and TRBJ2-7, with 8 bases fitting TRBD2. V shed 8 bases and J 4 bases; nucleotides not matched to a gene: 4. There are 12 residues in the CDR3. The germline gives CDR1 SGHNT, CDR2 YENEEA. The CDR3 is CASQRGGYEQYF. The CDR3 DNA is TGTGCCAGCCAACGGGGGGGTTACGAGCAGTACTTC.

This rearrangement joins TRBV3-1 (or the pseudogene TRBV3-2) to TRBJ2-7; D uncertain. V shed 6 bases and J shed 5 bases, with 5 bases lying between them. Germline V gene lookup returns CDR1 LGHDT and CDR2 YNNKEL (reference sequence). This CDR3 spans 10 amino acids. The CDR3, as DNA: TGTGCCAGCAGGGAGAACGAGCAGTACTTC. Its protein product is CASRENEQYF.

The CDR3 is CASSSELGRELVEQFF. The CDR3 bases are TGTGCCAGCAGTTCTGAACTAGGGCGGGAGTTGGTTGAGCAGTTCTTC. The chain has TRBV28 and TRBJ2-1, with 7 bases aligning to TRBD2. The CDR3 runs to 16 residues. V lost 4 bases, J lost 9 bases, and 15 bases stayed unmatched. The V gene's germline CDR1 is MDHEN and CDR2 SYDVKM.

The CDR3 DNA sequence: TGTGCCAGCAGTAATAGGGAACTAGCGGCAAAAAGCACAGATACGCAGTATTTT. Its protein product is CASSNRELAAKSTDTQYF. The chain links TRBV6-9 to TRBJ2-3; 8 bases align to TRBD2. The CDR3 has 18 amino acids. Germline V CDR1 and CDR2: MNHGY, SVAAGI. J gave up 0 bases and V 5 bases, and 13 bases lay outside the gene matches.

The V call is TRBV19, the J call TRBJ1-5; 12 nucleotides line up with TRBD1. The CDR3 extends over 15 amino acids. Germline assignment: CDR1 LNHDA and CDR2 SQIVND (reference sequence). The V gene end was trimmed by 3 bases and the J gene end by 5 bases; junction bases not matched to a gene: 2. The CDR3 here is CASSMGQGAHQPQHF. The DNA of the CDR3 is TGTGCCAGTAGTATGGGACAGGGGGCCCATCAGCCCCAGCATTTT.

This chain connects TRBV28 to TRBJ1-6; D unclear. CDR1 and CDR2 (germline): MDHEN, SYDVKM. The CDR3 runs 12 residues. V lost 2 bases and J lost 14, with 10 bases in between. CDR3 in DNA: TGTGCCAGCAGTTTAAGGCGACTGGCCCTCCACTTT. Translating gives CASSLRRLALHF.

In regard to this clone: One junction end does not reproduce the germline sequence, and a read error may be involved. J is TRBJ1-4 and V is TRBV6-5, with TRBD1 identical over 8 bases. CDR1 and CDR2 (germline): MNHEY, SVGAGI. CDR3 size: 15 residues. For the CDR3, the DNA is TGTGCCAGCAGCTACTCCGGCAGGGGGCTTGAAAAACTGTTTTTT. This sequence encodes CASSYSGRGLEKLFF.

This clone appeared a single time. The genes are TRBV3-1 (or the pseudogene TRBV3-2) and TRBJ1-2, with no clear D. The V gene lost 1 base and the J gene lost 0 bases, with 6 bases spanning the gap. Looked up from germline, CDR1 is LGHDT and CDR2 is YNNKEL (reference sequence). The CDR3 is 14 amino acids. The CDR3 DNA follows: TGTGCCAGCAGCCAAGGCAGTGCTAACTATGGCTACACCTTC. Encoded protein: CASSQGSANYGYTF.